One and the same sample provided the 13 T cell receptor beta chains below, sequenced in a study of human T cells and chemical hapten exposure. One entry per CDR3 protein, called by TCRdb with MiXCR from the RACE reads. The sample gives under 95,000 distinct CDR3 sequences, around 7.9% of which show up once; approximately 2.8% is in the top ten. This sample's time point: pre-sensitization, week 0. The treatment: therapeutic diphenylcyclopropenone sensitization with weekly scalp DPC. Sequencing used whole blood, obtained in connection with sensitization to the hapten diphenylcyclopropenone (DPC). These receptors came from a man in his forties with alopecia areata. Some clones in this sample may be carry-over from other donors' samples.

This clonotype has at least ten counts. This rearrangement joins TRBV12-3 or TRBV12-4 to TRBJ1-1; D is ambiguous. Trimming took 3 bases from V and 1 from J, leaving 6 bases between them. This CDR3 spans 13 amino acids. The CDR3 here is CASSFFGNTEAFF. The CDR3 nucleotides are TGTGCCAGCAGTTTCTTCGGGAACACTGAAGCTTTCTTT.

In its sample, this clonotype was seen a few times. CDR3 amino acids: CASLEEGPYTEAFF. The CDR3 nucleotides are TGTGCCAGTCTCGAGGAGGGGCCCTACACTGAAGCTTTCTTT. The rearrangement uses TRBV6-2 or TRBV6-3 and TRBJ1-1; the D gene is possibly TRBD1 (5 bases). The CDR3 is made up of 14 amino acids. Trimming shortened V by 9 bases and J by 3 bases, and 17 bases separated the two germline ends. Per germline, CDR1 MNHEY and CDR2 SVGEGT.

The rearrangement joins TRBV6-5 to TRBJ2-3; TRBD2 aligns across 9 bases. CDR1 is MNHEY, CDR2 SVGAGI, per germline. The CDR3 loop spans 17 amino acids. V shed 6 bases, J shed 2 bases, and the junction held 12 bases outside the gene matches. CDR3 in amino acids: CASSYLFAGGTTDTQYF. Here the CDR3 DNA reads TGTGCCAGCAGCTACCTGTTCGCGGGAGGGACCACAGATACGCAGTATTTT.

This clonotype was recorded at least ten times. CDR3 in amino acids: CASSPDPVSGHGELFF. In nucleotides, the CDR3 is TGTGCCAGCAGCCCTGACCCGGTTAGCGGTCACGGGGAGCTGTTTTTT. The chain is built from TRBV7-2 and TRBJ2-2; possible D gene TRBD2, 6 bases. This CDR3 has 16 residues. In germline, CDR1 is SGHTA, CDR2 FQGNSA. The V and J ends lost 5 bases and 7 bases respectively, with 20 bases between them.

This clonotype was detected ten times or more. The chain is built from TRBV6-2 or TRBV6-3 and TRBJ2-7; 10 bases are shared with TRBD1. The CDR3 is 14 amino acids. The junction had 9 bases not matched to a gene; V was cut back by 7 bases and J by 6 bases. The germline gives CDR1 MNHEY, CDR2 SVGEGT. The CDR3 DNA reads TGTGCCAGCAAAACATACGGGACAGGGGTCGAGCAGTACGTC. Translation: CASKTYGTGVEQYV.

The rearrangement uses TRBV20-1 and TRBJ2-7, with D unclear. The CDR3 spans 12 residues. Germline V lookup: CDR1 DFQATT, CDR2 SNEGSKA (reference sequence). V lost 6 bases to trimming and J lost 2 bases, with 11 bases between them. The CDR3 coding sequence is TGCAGTGCGCCCCCAAGCCCCTACGAGCAGTACTTC. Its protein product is CSAPPSPYEQYF.

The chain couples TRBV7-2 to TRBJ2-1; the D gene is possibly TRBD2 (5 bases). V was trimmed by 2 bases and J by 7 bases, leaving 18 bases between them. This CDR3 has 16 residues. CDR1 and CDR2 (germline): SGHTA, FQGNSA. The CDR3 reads CASSLFFPQSGNEQFF. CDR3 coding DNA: TGTGCCAGCAGCTTATTTTTTCCCCAGTCGGGGAATGAGCAGTTCTTC.

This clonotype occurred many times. CDR3 DNA sequence: TGTGCCAGCAGTACCGGGGGACTAGCGGGAGGAAATGCAGATACGCAGTATTTT. Its protein product is CASSTGGLAGGNADTQYF. The chain links TRBV12-3 or TRBV12-4 to TRBJ2-3; the match to TRBD2 covers 15 bases. The CDR3 loop spans 18 amino acids. V shed 5 bases and J 4 bases; nucleotides not matched to a gene: 10.

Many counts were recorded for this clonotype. The chain's CDR3 is CASSLRSGENTEAFF. CDR3 in DNA: TGCGCCAGCAGCTTGCGGTCAGGAGAGAACACTGAAGCTTTCTTT. The V gene is TRBV5-1, the J gene TRBJ1-1; D is unresolved. Germline V gene data show CDR1 as SGHRS and CDR2 as YFSETQ. CDR3 size: 15 residues. The V gene lost 1 base and the J gene lost 1 base, with 11 bases spanning the gap.

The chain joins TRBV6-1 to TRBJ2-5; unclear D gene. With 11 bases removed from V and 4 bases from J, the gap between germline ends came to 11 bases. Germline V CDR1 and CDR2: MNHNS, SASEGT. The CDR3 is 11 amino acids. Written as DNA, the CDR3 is TGTGCCTCGGACCGTACAGAGACCCAGTACTTC. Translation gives CASDRTETQYF.

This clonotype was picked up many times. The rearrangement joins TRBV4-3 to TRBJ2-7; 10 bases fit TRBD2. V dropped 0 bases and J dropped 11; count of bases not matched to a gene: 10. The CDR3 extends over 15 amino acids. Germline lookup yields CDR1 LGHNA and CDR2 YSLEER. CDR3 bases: TGCGCCAGCAGCCAAGATTCAAGCGGGAGGGCTAGTGAGTACTTC. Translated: CASSQDSSGRASEYF.

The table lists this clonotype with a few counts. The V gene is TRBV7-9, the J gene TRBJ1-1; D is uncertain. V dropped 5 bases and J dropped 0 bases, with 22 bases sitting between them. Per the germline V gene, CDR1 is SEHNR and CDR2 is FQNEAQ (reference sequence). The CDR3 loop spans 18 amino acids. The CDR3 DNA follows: TGTGCCAGCAGCCGCTGGACCGGTCGTCGGCTCATGAACACTGAAGCTTTCTTT. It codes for CASSRWTGRRLMNTEAFF.

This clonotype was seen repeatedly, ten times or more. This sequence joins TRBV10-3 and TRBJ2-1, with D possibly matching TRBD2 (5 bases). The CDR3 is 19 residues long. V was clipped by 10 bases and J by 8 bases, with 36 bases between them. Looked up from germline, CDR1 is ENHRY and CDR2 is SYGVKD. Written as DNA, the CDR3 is TGTGCCAACTATCTACCCTTATACCAGGCGGGTCCCTCAAAGGATGAGCAGTTCTTC. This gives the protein CANYLPLYQAGPSKDEQFF.